Listed below are T cell receptor beta chains from one sample, sequenced in a study of PD-1 blockade in classical Hodgkin lymphoma. The table came from immunoSEQ multiplex PCR; TCRdb's copy has only in-frame clones and leaves some out. Of tens of thousands of clones listed, 90% are singletons. The sample here was peripheral blood mononuclear cells (PBMCs), taken before the fourth cycle of nivolumab. These receptors all come from a human donor with classical Hodgkin lymphoma. CDR3s include the opening cysteine and the closing phenylalanine or tryptophan. The D gene is left open where the match is weak. Clone size, where shown, is once, few, many, or a class for clones that have expanded.

J: TRBJ1-4; size: -; V: TRBV7-9; D: -; CDR3: CASSYRTMGTGNEKLFF; DNA: TGTGCCAGCAGCTACCGGACTATGGGGACTGGAAATGAAAAACTGTTTTTT
J: TRBJ1-5; size: -; V: TRBV7-9; D: TRBD1; CDR3: CASSPGTGNQPQHF; DNA: TGTGCCAGCAGCCCCGGGACAGGGAACCAGCCCCAGCATTTT
J: TRBJ1-4; size: -; V: TRBV27; D: TRBD1; CDR3: CASSSGQGNEKLFF; DNA: TGTGCCAGCAGTTCCGGACAGGGGAATGAAAAACTGTTTTTT
J: TRBJ2-3; size: once; V: TRBV7-2; D: -; CDR3: CASSFSRGWGDTQYF; DNA: TGTGCCAGCAGCTTCAGTCGGGGGTGGGGAGATACGCAGTATTTT
J: TRBJ1-1; size: -; V: TRBV7-2; D: -; CDR3: CASSQGRGNTEAFF; DNA: TGTGCCAGCAGCCAAGGAAGAGGCAACACTGAAGCTTTCTTT
J: TRBJ2-7; size: -; V: TRBV4-2; D: -; CDR3: CASSPALAVYEQYF; DNA: TGTGCCAGCAGTCCAGCACTAGCAGTCTACGAGCAGTACTTC
J: TRBJ2-1; size: -; V: TRBV10-2; D: TRBD2; CDR3: CASNTFWVVRLAGVYNEQFF; DNA: TGCGCCAGCAATACCTTTTGGGTTGTCCGACTAGCGGGGGTCTACAATGAGCAGTTCTTC
J: TRBJ2-2; size: -; V: TRBV6-5; D: -; CDR3: CASSYSGRTGELFF; DNA: TGTGCCAGCAGTTACTCAGGGAGGACCGGGGAGCTGTTTTTT
J: TRBJ2-1; size: -; V: TRBV7-6; D: -; CDR3: CASSLNGQGNEQFF; DNA: TGTGCCAGCAGCTTAAATGGGCAGGGGAATGAGCAGTTCTTC
J: TRBJ2-7; size: -; V: TRBV10-3; D: -; CDR3: CAISESLGDEQYF; DNA: TGTGCCATCAGTGAGTCGCTAGGGGACGAGCAGTACTTC
J: TRBJ2-2; size: -; V: TRBV9; D: -; CDR3: CASSPRVGTGELFF; DNA: TGTGCCAGCAGCCCCCGGGTTGGCACCGGGGAGCTGTTTTTT
J: TRBJ2-5; size: -; V: TRBV7-9; D: -; CDR3: CASSFEGIQETQYF; DNA: TGTGCCAGCAGCTTCGAGGGGATCCAAGAGACCCAGTACTTC
J: TRBJ2-1; size: -; V: TRBV27; D: TRBD2; CDR3: CASSLLAGGPNEQFF; DNA: TGTGCCAGCAGTTTATTAGCGGGGGGCCCCAATGAGCAGTTCTTC
J: TRBJ2-3; size: -; V: TRBV9; D: -; CDR3: CASSVETVSDTQYF; DNA: TGTGCCAGCAGCGTAGAGACAGTTTCAGATACGCAGTATTTT
J: TRBJ1-6; size: -; V: TRBV14; D: -; CDR3: CASSQGLGNSPLHF; DNA: TGTGCCAGCAGCCAAGGGCTGGGAAATTCACCCCTCCACTTT
J: TRBJ2-7; size: -; V: TRBV10-2; D: TRBD2; CDR3: CASTGLAGGYEQYF; DNA: TGCGCCAGCACCGGACTAGCGGGCGGCTACGAGCAGTACTTC
J: TRBJ2-2; size: -; V: TRBV5-1; D: -; CDR3: CASSLVGGSTGELFF; DNA: TGCGCCAGCAGCTTGGTGGGGGGTTCCACCGGGGAGCTGTTTTTT
J: TRBJ2-7; size: -; V: TRBV28; D: TRBD1; CDR3: CASRARQGDLYEQYF; DNA: TGTGCCAGCCGGGCCCGACAGGGTGATCTCTACGAGCAGTACTTC
J: TRBJ1-2; size: -; V: TRBV7-8; D: -; CDR3: CASSLRHGYTF; DNA: TGTGCCAGCAGCTTACGACATGGCTACACCTTC
J: TRBJ1-5; size: -; V: TRBV2; D: TRBD1; CDR3: CASSKGGRYGSQPQHF; DNA: TGTGCCAGCTCTAAAGGGGGCAGGTACGGGTCTCAGCCCCAGCATTTT
J: TRBJ2-1; size: -; V: TRBV19; D: -; CDR3: CASSTPTAEGRGGYNEQFF; DNA: TGTGCCAGTAGTACACCGACAGCCGAGGGAAGAGGAGGCTACAATGAGCAGTTCTTC
J: TRBJ1-2; size: -; V: TRBV2; D: -; CDR3: CASSPRYGYTF; DNA: TGTGCCAGCAGTCCCCGGTATGGCTACACCTTC
J: TRBJ1-2; size: -; V: TRBV7-2; D: TRBD1; CDR3: CASSPAVGTGGGYTF; DNA: TGTGCCAGCAGTCCGGCGGTGGGGACAGGGGGTGGCTACACCTTC
J: TRBJ2-1; size: -; V: TRBV7-8; D: TRBD2; CDR3: CASSLRTSGGTREQFF; DNA: TGTGCCAGCAGCCTCCGGACTAGCGGGGGGACTCGAGAGCAGTTCTTC
J: TRBJ1-4; size: -; V: TRBV6-5; D: TRBD1; CDR3: CASSRWDRGSEKLFF; DNA: TGTGCCAGCAGTCGGTGGGACAGGGGGTCTGAAAAACTGTTTTTT
J: TRBJ2-3; size: -; V: TRBV11-3; D: TRBD2; CDR3: CASSGGLAGYTDTQYF; DNA: TGTGCCAGCAGCGGCGGACTAGCGGGGTACACAGATACGCAGTATTTT
J: TRBJ1-1; size: -; V: TRBV5-1; D: TRBD1; CDR3: CASTSGGGAVFQEAFF; DNA: TGCGCCAGCACCTCGGGAGGGGGCGCGGTGTTCCAAGAAGCTTTCTTT
J: TRBJ1-1; size: -; V: TRBV2; D: -; CDR3: CASSGGGRTEAFF; DNA: TGTGCCAGCAGCGGGGGGGGACGGACTGAAGCTTTCTTT
J: TRBJ2-2; size: -; V: TRBV9; D: TRBD2; CDR3: CASSVYASGGVYNTGELFF; DNA: TGTGCCAGCAGCGTATATGCTAGCGGGGGGGTATATAACACCGGGGAGCTGTTTTTT
J: TRBJ2-2; size: -; V: TRBV19; D: -; CDR3: CASSISGIRTGELFF; DNA: TGTGCCAGTAGTATCTCGGGCATTCGGACCGGGGAGCTGTTTTTT
J: TRBJ1-1; size: few; V: TRBV15; D: -; CDR3: CATSRALNTEAFF; DNA: TGTGCCACCAGCAGAGCGTTGAACACTGAAGCTTTCTTT
J: TRBJ1-6; size: -; V: TRBV19; D: TRBD1; CDR3: CASSVGQGVSPLHF; DNA: TGTGCCAGTAGTGTCGGACAGGGGGTCTCACCCCTCCACTTT
J: TRBJ2-5; size: -; V: TRBV4-3; D: TRBD1; CDR3: CASSHSGTGGRETQYF; DNA: TGCGCCAGCAGCCATTCCGGGACAGGGGGCCGGGAGACCCAGTACTTC
J: TRBJ2-1; size: -; V: TRBV9; D: -; CDR3: CASSGDGSSYNEQFF; DNA: TGTGCCAGCAGCGGTGACGGTAGCTCCTACAATGAGCAGTTCTTC
J: TRBJ2-1; size: -; V: TRBV6-6; D: TRBD1; CDR3: CASSLGQGDEQFF; DNA: TGTGCCAGCAGTTTGGGACAGGGTGATGAGCAGTTCTTC
J: TRBJ2-1; size: -; V: TRBV7-3; D: TRBD1; CDR3: CASSPTGTAFF; DNA: TGTGCCAGCAGCCCCACCGGGACAGCGTTCTTC
J: TRBJ2-7; size: -; V: TRBV6-5; D: TRBD1; CDR3: CASRGQGPAYEQYF; DNA: TGTGCCAGCAGAGGACAGGGGCCGGCCTACGAGCAGTACTTC
J: TRBJ2-1; size: -; V: TRBV5-1; D: TRBD1; CDR3: CASSLGGTGDLNEQFF; DNA: TGCGCCAGCAGCTTGGGCGGGACAGGGGATCTCAATGAGCAGTTCTTC
J: TRBJ2-3; size: -; V: TRBV11-3; D: -; CDR3: CASSSNRGSDTQYF; DNA: TGTGCCAGCAGCTCCAATCGAGGTTCAGATACGCAGTATTTT